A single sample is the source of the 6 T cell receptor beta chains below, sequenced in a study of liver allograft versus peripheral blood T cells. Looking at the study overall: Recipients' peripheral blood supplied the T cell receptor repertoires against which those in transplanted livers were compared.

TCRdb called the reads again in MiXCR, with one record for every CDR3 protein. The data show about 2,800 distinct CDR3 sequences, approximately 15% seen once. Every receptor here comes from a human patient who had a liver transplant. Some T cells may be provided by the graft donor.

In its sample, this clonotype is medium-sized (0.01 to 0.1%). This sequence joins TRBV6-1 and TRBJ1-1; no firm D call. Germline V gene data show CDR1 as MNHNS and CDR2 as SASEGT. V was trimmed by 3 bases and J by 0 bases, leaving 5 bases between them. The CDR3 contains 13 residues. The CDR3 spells CASSDGLNTEAFF. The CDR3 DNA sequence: TGTGCCAGCAGTGACGGGTTGAACACTGAAGCTTTCTTT.

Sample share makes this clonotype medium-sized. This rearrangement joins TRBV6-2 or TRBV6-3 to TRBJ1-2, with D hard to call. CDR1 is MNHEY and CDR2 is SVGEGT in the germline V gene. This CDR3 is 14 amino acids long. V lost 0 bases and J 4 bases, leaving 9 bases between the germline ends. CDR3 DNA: TGTGCCAGCAGTTACTCGGACGTTTTCTATGGCTACACCTTC. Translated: CASSYSDVFYGYTF.

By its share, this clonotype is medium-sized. CDR3 nucleotide sequence: TGTGCCAGTAGACCTGCCTCACCCCTCCACTTT. Its protein product is CASRPASPLHF. The chain joins TRBV19 to TRBJ1-6; no firm D call. Trimming stripped 6 bases from V and 10 bases from J, with 7 bases between. Germline values: CDR1 LNHDA, CDR2 SQIVND (reference sequence). CDR3 length: 11 amino acids.

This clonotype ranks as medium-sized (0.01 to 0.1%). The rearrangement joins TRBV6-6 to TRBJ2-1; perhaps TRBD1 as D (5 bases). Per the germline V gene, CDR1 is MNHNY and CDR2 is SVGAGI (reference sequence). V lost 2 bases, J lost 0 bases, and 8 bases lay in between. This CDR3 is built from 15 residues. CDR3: CASSYGADSYNEQFF. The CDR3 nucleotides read TGTGCCAGCAGTTACGGGGCGGACTCCTACAATGAGCAGTTCTTC.

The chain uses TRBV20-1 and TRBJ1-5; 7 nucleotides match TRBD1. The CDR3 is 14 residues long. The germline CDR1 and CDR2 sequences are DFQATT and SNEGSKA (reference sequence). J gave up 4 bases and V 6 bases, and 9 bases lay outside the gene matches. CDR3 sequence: CSAWTGEGNQPQHF. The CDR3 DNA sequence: TGCAGTGCGTGGACAGGTGAGGGGAATCAGCCCCAGCATTTT.

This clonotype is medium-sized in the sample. The CDR3 loop reads CATSGYRGSSYGYTF. The DNA of the CDR3 is TGTGCCACCAGCGGATACAGGGGGTCCAGCTATGGCTACACCTTC. The J gene is TRBJ1-2, the V gene TRBV15; 8 bases align to TRBD1. CDR1 is LNHNV and CDR2 is YYDKDF in the germline V gene (reference sequence). Losses at the gene ends were 5 bases for V and 4 bases for J; bases not matched to a gene: 9. The CDR3 is 15 amino acids.